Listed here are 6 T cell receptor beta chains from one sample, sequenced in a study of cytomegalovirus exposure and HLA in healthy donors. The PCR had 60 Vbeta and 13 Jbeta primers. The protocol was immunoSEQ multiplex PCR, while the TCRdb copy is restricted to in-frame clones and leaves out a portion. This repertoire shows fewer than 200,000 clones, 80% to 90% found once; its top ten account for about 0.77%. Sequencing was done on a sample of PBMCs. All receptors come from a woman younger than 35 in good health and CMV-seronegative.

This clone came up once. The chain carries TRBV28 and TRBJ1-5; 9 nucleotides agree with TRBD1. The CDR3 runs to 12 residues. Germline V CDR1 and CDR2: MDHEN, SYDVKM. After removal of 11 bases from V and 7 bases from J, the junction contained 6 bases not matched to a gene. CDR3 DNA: TGTGCCGGGGGACAGGGACGACAGCCCCAGCATTTT. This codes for CAGGQGRQPQHF.

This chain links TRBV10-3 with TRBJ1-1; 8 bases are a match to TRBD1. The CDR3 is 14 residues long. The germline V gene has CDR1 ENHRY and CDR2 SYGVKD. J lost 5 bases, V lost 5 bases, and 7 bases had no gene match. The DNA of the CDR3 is TGTGCCATCAGTCCCCAGGGGGCTGGAACTGAAGCTTTCTTT. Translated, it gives CAISPQGAGTEAFF.

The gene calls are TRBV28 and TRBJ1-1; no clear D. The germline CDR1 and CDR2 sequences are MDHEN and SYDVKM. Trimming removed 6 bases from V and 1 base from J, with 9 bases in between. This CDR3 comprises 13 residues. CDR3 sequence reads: CASSATPNTEAFF. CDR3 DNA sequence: TGTGCCAGCAGCGCAACACCGAACACTGAAGCTTTCTTT.

The CDR3 is CASSLGGRAGDTQYF. In nucleotides, the CDR3 is TGTGCCAGCAGCTTAGGCGGGAGGGCCGGAGATACGCAGTATTTT. V and J are TRBV7-3 and TRBJ2-3; 9 nucleotides match TRBD2. The CDR3 is 15 amino acids. Germline CDR1 and CDR2: SGHTA and FQGTGA. The J segment lost 5 bases and the V segment lost 2 bases, leaving 5 bases of the junction unmatched.

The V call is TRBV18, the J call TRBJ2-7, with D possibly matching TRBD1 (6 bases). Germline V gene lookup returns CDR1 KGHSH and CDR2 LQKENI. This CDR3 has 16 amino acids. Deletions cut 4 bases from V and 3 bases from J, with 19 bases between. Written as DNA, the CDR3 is TGTGCCAGCTCACAGGACCGGGACATTTCACTCTACGAGCAGTACTTC. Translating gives CASSQDRDISLYEQYF. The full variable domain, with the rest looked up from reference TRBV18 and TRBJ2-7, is NAGVMQNPRHLVRRRGQEARLRCSPMKGHSHVYWYRQLPEEGLKFMVYLQKENIIDESGMPKERFSAEFPKEGPSILRIQQVVRGDSAAYFCASSQDRDISLYEQYFGPGTRLTVT.

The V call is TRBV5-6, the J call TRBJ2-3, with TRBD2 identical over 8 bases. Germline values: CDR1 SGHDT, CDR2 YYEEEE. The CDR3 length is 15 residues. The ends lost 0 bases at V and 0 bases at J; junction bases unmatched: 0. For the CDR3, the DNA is TGTGCCAGCAGCTTGGAGCGGGAGAGCACAGATACGCAGTATTTT. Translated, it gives CASSLERESTDTQYF.